This T cell receptor beta chain was profiled in a study of glioma-infiltrating T cells. Study observations and caveats: Gliomas, especially low-grade, showed above-expected tissue-blood divergence; non-neoplastic patients showed below. Very few CDR3 sequences were shared between tissue and blood.

TCR alpha and beta CDR3 regions were amplified from RNA using iRepertoire nested multiplex PCR. Using its own MiXCR run on the multiplex PCR reads, TCRdb lists one record per CDR3 protein. The sample consists of under 20,000 distinct CDR3 sequences, more than 45% of them appearing once. A few counts support this clonotype. What it binds is not known. The specimen sequenced was glioma tissue, nonneoplastic brain tissue, or PBMCs (not recorded which). The TCR sequence derives from a human donor with low-grade glioma or glioblastoma, undergoing nonglioma brain surgery, or in good health (not recorded which).

The CDR3 bases are TGTGCCACCAGTGAGGCCATCTACAATGAGCAGTTCTTC. It specifies CATSEAIYNEQFF. The chain carries TRBV15 and TRBJ2-1; no clear D. Germline values: CDR1 LNHNV, CDR2 YYDKDF (reference sequence). The CDR3 is 13 residues long. Trimming took 6 bases from V and 3 from J, leaving 9 bases between them.